This T cell receptor beta chain is from a study of neurological immune-mediated disorders. This clonotype was counted ten times or more. The antigen remains undetermined. Study-wide results and limits: TCR-beta repertoires seemed private in all groups, with no expanded CDR3 amino acid sequences shared.

V lost 6 bases and J 4 bases, leaving 7 bases between the germline ends. Germline-derived CDR1 and CDR2 are SQVTM and ANQGSEA. There are 11 residues in the CDR3. Noted time point: technical triplicate 1. A single run covered 15-18 subjects with over 190 million TCR-beta sequences. TCRdb re-analysed the 5' RACE reads in MiXCR, keeping a single row per CDR3 protein. The repertoire holds 40,000 or so distinct CDR3 sequences, with around 10% as singletons. This TCR derives from a man aged 60 to 69 with HTLV-1-associated myelopathy (HAM/TSP). This chain uses TRBV29-1 with TRBJ2-1; D call uncertain. The source material was PBMCs. The CDR3 DNA is TGCAGCGTCCTCGGGTACAATGAGCAGTTCTTC. Translated, it gives CSVLGYNEQFF.